This TCR beta chain was identified during a study of neurological immune-mediated disorders. TCRdb reprocessed the 5' RACE reads with MiXCR, giving one entry per CDR3 protein. The sample has approximately 80,000 distinct CDR3 sequences; about 5% are singletons. The sample holds many counts of this clonotype. Time point here: longitudinal time-point 2. Trimming stripped 0 bases from V and 6 bases from J, with 16 bases between. The CDR3 sequence is 16 residues long. Germline values: CDR1 SGHRS, CDR2 YFSETQ. The clonotype was recovered from a woman aged 60 to 75 with multiple sclerosis. The rearrangement joins TRBV5-1 to TRBJ2-1; D is perhaps TRBD1 (6 bases). Sequencing was performed on PBMCs. Here the CDR3 DNA reads TGCGCCAGCAGCTTGGGACAGGCTAATTCTCTCAATGAGCAGTTCTTC. It specifies CASSLGQANSLNEQFF.